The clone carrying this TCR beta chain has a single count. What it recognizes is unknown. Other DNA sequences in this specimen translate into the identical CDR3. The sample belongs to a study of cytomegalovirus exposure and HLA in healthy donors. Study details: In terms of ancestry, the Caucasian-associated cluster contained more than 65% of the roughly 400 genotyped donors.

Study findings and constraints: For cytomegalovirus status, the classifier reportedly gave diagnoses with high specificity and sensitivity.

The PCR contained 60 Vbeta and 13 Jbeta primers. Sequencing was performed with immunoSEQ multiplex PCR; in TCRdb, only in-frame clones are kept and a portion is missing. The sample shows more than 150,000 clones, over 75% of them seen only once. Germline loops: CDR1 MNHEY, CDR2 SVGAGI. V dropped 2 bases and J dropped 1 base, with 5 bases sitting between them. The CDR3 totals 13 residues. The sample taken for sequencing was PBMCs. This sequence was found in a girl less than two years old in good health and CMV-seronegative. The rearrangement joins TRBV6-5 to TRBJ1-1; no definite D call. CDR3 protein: CASSYEGNTEAFF. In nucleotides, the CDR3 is TGTGCCAGCAGTTACGAGGGGAACACTGAAGCTTTCTTT.